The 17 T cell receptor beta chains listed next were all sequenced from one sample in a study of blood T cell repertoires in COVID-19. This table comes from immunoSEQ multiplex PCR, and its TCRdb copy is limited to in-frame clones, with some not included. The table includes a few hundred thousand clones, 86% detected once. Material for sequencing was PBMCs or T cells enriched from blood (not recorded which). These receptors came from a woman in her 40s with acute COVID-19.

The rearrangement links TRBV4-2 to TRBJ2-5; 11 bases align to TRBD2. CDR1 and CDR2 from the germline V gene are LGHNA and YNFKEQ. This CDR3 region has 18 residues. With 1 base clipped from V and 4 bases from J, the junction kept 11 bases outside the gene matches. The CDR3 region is CASSQGRTRLAGPETQYF. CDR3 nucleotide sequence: TGTGCCAGCAGCCAAGGCCGGACAAGACTAGCGGGACCAGAGACCCAGTACTTC.

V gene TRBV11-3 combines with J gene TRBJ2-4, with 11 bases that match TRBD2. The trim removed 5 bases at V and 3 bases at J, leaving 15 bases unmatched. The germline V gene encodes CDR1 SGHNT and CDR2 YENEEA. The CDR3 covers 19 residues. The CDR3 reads CASSGLAGTSGGGKNIQYF. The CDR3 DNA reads TGTGCCAGCAGCGGACTAGCGGGTACCTCTGGCGGGGGCAAAAACATTCAGTACTTC.

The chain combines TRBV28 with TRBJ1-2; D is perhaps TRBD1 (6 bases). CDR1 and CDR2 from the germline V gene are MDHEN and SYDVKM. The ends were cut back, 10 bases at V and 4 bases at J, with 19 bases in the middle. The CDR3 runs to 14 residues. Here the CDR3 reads CATNGGLGGYGYTF. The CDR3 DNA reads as TGTGCCACCAATGGGGGCTTAGGCGGCTATGGCTACACCTTC.

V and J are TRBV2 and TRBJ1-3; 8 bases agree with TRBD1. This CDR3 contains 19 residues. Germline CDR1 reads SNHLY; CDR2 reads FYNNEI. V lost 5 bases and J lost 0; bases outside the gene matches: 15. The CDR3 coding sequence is TGTGCCAGCAGTAAAAGAAGTCCCGGGACAGGCTACTCTGGAAACACCATATATTTT. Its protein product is CASSKRSPGTGYSGNTIYF.

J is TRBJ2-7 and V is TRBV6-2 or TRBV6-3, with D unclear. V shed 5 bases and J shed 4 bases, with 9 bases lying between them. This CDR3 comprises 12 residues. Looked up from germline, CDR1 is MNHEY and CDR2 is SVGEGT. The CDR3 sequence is CASSQVSYEQYF. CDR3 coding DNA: TGTGCCAGCAGTCAGGTCAGTTACGAGCAGTACTTC.

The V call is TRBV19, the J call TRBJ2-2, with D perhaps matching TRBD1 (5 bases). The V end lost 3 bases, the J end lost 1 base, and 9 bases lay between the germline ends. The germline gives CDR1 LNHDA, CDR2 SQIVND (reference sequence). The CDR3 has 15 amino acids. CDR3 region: CASSISGRNTGELFF. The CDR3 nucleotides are TGTGCCAGTAGTATTTCAGGGCGGAACACCGGGGAGCTGTTTTTT.

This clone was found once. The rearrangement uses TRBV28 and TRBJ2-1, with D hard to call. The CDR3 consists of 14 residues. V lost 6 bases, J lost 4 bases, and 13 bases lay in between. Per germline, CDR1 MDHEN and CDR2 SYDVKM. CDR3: CASSPTVEYNEQFF. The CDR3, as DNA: TGTGCCAGCAGCCCTACAGTGGAATACAATGAGCAGTTCTTC.

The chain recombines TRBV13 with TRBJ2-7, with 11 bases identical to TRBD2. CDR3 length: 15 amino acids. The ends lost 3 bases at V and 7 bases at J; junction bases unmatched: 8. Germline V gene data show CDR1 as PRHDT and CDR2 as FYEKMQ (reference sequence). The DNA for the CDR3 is TGTGCCAGCAGCTTTAGCGGGAGGGCCGAAAATGAGCAGTACTTC. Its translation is CASSFSGRAENEQYF.

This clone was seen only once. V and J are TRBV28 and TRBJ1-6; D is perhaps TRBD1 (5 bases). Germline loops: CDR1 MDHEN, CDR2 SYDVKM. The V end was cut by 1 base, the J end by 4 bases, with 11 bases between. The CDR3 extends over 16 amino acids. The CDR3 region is CASSLYGAGYNSPLHF. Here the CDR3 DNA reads TGTGCCAGCAGTTTATATGGGGCAGGGTATAATTCACCCCTCCACTTT. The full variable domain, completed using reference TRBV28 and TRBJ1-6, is DVKVTQSSRYLVKRTGEKVFLECVQDMDHENMFWYRQDPGLGLRLIYFSYDVKMKEKGDIPEGYSVSREKKERFSLILESASTNQTSMYLCASSLYGAGYNSPLHFGNGTRLTVT.

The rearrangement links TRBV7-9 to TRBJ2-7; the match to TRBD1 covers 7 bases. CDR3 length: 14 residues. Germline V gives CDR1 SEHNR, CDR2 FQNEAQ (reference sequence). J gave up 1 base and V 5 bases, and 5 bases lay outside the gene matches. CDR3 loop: CASSPDRDSYEQYF. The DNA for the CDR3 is TGTGCCAGCAGCCCCGACAGGGATTCCTACGAGCAGTACTTC.

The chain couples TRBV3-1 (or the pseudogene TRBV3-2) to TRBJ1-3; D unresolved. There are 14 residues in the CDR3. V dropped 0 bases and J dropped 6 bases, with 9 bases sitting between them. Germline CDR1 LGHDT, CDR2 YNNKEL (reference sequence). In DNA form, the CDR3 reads TGTGCCAGCAGCCAAGACCCGAGCTCAAACACCATATATTTT. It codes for CASSQDPSSNTIYF.

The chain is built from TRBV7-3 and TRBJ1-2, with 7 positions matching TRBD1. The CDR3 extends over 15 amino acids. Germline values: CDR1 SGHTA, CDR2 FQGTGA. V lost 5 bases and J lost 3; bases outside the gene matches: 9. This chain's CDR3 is CASSPQGDRDYGYTF. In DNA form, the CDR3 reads TGTGCCAGCAGCCCCCAAGGGGACAGAGACTATGGCTACACCTTC.

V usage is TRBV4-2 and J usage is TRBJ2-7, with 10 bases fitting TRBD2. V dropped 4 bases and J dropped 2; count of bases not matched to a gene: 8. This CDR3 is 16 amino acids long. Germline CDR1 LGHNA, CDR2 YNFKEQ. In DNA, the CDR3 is TGTGCCAGCAGCCCCGCCGGGACTAGCGTAACCTACGAGCAGTACTTC. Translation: CASSPAGTSVTYEQYF.

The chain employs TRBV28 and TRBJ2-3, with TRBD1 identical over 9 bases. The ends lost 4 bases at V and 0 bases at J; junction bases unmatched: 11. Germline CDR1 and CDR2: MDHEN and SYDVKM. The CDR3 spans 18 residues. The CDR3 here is CASSSPGQGFKSTDTQYF. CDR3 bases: TGTGCCAGCAGTTCCCCGGGACAGGGCTTTAAGAGCACAGATACGCAGTATTTT. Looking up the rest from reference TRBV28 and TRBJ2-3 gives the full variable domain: DVKVTQSSRYLVKRTGEKVFLECVQDMDHENMFWYRQDPGLGLRLIYFSYDVKMKEKGDIPEGYSVSREKKERFSLILESASTNQTSMYLCASSSPGQGFKSTDTQYFGPGTRLTVL.

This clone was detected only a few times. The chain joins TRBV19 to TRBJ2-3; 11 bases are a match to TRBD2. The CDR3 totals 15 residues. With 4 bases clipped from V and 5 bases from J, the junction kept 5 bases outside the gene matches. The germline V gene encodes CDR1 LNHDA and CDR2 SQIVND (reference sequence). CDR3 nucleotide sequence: TGTGCCAGTAGTACTTTAGCGGGAGGGGGAGATACGCAGTATTTT. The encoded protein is CASSTLAGGGDTQYF. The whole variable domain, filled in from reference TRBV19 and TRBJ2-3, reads DGGITQSPKYLFRKEGQNVTLSCEQNLNHDAMYWYRQDPGQGLRLIYYSQIVNDFQKGDIAEGYSVSREKKESFPLTVTSAQKNPTAFYLCASSTLAGGGDTQYFGPGTRLTVL.

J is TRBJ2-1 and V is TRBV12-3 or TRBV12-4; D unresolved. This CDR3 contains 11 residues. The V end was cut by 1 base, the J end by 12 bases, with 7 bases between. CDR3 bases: TGTGCCAGCAGTTTAGGGGCCTGGCAGTTCTTC. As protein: CASSLGAWQFF.

CDR3 nucleotides: TGCGCCAGCAGCCACAGCGGGAGGGCCAAAAACATTCAGTACTTC. Translated: CASSHSGRAKNIQYF. The chain employs TRBV4-1 and TRBJ2-4; 9 bases are a match to TRBD2. Per the germline V gene, CDR1 is MGHRA and CDR2 is YSYEKL. V lost 3 bases, J lost 1 base, and 1 base stayed unmatched. The CDR3 is made up of 15 amino acids.